This entry is about one T cell receptor (beta chain). This clone was seen a few times. Its antigen is still unknown. No much larger clone is present one base from it, and per-base qualities are unavailable. TCRbeta CDR3 sequencing was performed on sorted unstimulated T cells and on proliferating T cells recovered from mixed lymphocyte reactions. Fresh whole blood from ten HLA-typed healthy donors served as the source for isolating PBMCs. Unstimulated CD4+ regulatory T cells were FACS-sorted to map the origin of alloreactive clones. Reading the germline V gene gives CDR1 MGHDK and CDR2 SYGVNS. V was cut back by 3 bases and J by 6 bases, leaving a gap of 14 bases between them. The CDR3 contains 14 residues, cysteine and phenylalanine counted. Only the CDR3 portion is preserved as DNA: 42 bases, with reading frame beginning at the first base. The sample originates from a study of siplizumab effects on memory and regulatory T cells (dated by TCRdb to the late 2010s). Regarding the research as a whole: The effect of the anti-CD2 antibody siplizumab on alloreactive T-cell subsets was examined in allogeneic mixed lymphocyte reactions constructed from human PBMCs. What the research found in general, with its limitations: Because sequences below about 10^-5 frequency were poorly captured, only a minor fraction of alloreactive clones could be mapped to unstimulated subsets. Among mappable alloreactive CD4+ clones, an average Treg-derived fraction of approximately 73% was observed with siplizumab, compared with about 25% in control reactions. No functional confirmation was obtained for the suppressive function of proliferating Tregs from siplizumab cultures. Unstimulated naive T cells appeared more diverse than memory T cells, and naive cells seemed to contribute substantially to the alloresponse. A naive or memory phenotype could not be assigned to roughly 80-97% of proliferating CD4+ or CD8+ clones. The cumulative frequency of alloreactive sequences traceable to unstimulated CD4+ memory T cells was significantly reduced by siplizumab.

Libraries were built with the immunoSEQ multiplex PCR assay. Roughly 10^5 TCR templates per sample were assayed on the deep sequencing platform. Genomic DNA extracted from sorted T cells was the material used for TCRbeta CDR3 sequencing. As for the authors' bioinformatics: The R programming language was used for clonal analysis of TCRbeta CDR3 data. Alloreactive CD4+ and CD8+ clones were defined by comparing unstimulated samples with post-reaction CFSE-low samples. Alloreactive CD4+ clones were assigned to regulatory or non-regulatory origin by matching sequences to sorted unstimulated Treg and non-Treg repertoires. The clones in this table, taken by TCRdb from immuneACCESS, are in-frame only. Not every clone is retained; where verified, under half of the shortfall comes from an unresolved V gene, and the cause of the rest is unknown. V, J and clone size derive from that table, while D and trimming were established from the DNA sequence. The sample profile shows 100,000 or so clones; 92% of them were found once. Of the sample, 0.55% to 0.85% is held by the ten largest clones.

The origin of this receptor is a human donor in good health. Sequencing input: Tregs sorted from blood. The chain is made from TRBV25-1 and TRBJ1-1, with no D gene named confidently. In nucleotides, the sequence is TGTGCCAGCAGTGATTCGGCGCGGGAGGCTGAAGCTTTCTTT. This yields the protein CASSDSAREAEAFF.